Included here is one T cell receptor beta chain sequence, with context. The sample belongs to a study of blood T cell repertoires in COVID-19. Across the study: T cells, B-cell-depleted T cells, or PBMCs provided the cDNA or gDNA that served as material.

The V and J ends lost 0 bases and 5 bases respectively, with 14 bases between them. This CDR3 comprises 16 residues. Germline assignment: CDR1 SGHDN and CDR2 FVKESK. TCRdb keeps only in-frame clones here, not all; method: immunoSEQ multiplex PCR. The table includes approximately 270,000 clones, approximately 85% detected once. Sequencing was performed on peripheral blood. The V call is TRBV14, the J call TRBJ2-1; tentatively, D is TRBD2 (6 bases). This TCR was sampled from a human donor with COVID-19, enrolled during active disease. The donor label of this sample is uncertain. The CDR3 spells CASSQEIPSANNEQFF. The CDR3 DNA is TGTGCCAGCAGCCAAGAAATCCCTAGCGCGAACAATGAGCAGTTCTTC.